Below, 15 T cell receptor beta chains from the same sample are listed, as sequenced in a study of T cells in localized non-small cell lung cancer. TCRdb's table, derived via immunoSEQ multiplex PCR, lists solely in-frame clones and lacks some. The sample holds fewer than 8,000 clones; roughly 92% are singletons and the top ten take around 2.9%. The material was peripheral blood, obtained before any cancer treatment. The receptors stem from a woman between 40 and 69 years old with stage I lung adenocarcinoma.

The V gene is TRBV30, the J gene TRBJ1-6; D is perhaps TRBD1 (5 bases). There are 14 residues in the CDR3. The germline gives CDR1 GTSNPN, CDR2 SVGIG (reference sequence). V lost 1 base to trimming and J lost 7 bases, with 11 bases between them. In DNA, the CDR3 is TGTGCCTGGAGTGGTTTGGGGGGAAATTCACCCCTCCACTTT. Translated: CAWSGLGGNSPLHF.

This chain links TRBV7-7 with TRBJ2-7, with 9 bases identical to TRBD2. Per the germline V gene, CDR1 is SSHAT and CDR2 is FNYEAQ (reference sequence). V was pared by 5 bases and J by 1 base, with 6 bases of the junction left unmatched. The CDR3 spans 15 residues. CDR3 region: CASSIGTSGSYEQYF. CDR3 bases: TGTGCCAGCAGCATAGGCACTAGCGGGTCCTACGAGCAGTACTTC.

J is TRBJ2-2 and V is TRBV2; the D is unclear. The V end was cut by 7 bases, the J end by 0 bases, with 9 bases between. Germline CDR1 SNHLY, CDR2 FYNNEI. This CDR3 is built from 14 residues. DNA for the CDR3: TGTGCCAGCAAGGCAGGCTCGAACACCGGGGAGCTGTTTTTT. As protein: CASKAGSNTGELFF.

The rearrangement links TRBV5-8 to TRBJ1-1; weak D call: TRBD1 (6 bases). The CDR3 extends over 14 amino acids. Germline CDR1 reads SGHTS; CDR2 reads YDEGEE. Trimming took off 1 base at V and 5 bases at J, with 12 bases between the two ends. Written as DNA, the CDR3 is TGTGCCAGCAGCTTGTGGGGGGGCGTGACTGAAGCTTTCTTT. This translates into CASSLWGGVTEAFF.

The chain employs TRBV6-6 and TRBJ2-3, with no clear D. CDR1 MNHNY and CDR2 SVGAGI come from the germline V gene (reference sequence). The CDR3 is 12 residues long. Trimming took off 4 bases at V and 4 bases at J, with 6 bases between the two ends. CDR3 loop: CASSSSSDTQYF. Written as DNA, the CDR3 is TGTGCCAGCAGTTCTTCCTCAGATACGCAGTATTTT.

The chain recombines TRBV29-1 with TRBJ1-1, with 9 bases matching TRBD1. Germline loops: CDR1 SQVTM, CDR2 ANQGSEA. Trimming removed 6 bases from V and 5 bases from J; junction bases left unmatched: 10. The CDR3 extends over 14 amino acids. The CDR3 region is CSVDPGQGWTEAFF. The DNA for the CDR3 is TGCAGCGTAGATCCGGGACAGGGATGGACTGAAGCTTTCTTT. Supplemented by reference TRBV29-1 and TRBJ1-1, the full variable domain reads SAVISQKPSRDICQRGTSLTIQCQVDSQVTMMFWYRQQPGQSLTLIATANQGSEATYESGFVIDKFPISRPNLTFSTLTVSNMSPEDSSIYLCSVDPGQGWTEAFFGQGTRLTVV.

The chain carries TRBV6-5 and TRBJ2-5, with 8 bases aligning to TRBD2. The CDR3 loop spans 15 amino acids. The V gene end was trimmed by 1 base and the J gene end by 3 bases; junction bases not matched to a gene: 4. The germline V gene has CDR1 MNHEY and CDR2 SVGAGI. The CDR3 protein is CASSYFGRGEETQYF. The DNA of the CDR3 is TGTGCCAGCAGTTACTTCGGGAGGGGGGAAGAGACCCAGTACTTC.

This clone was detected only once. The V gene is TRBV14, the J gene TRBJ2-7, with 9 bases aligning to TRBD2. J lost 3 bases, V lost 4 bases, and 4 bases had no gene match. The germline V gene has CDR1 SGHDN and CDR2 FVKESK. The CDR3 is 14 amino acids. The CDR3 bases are TGTGCCAGCAGCCGACTAGCGGACTTCTACGAGCAGTACTTC. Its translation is CASSRLADFYEQYF.

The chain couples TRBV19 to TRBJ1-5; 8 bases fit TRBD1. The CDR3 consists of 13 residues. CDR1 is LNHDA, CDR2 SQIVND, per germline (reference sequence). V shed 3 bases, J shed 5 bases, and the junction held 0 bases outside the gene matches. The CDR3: CASSMTGDQPQHF. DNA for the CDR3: TGTGCCAGTAGTATGACAGGGGATCAGCCCCAGCATTTT.

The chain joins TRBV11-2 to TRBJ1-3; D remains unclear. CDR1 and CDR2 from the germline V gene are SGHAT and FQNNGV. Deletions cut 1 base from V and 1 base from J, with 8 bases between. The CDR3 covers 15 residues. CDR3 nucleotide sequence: TGTGCCAGCAGCTTAGCCGGACCTTCTGGAAACACCATATATTTT. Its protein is CASSLAGPSGNTIYF.

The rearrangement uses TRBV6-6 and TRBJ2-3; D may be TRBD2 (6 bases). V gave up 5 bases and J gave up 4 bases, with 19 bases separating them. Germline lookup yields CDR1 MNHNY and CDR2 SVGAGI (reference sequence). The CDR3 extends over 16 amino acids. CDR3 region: CASSTPNGRSADTQYF. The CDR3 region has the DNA TGTGCCAGCAGTACCCCTAACGGGAGAAGTGCAGATACGCAGTATTTT.

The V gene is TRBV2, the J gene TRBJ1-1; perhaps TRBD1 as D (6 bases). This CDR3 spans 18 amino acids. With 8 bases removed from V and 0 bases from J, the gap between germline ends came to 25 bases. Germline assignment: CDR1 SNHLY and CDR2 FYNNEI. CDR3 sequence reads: CASSVNPETQGLNTEAFF. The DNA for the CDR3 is TGTGCCAGCTCAGTGAATCCGGAGACGCAGGGGTTGAACACTGAAGCTTTCTTT.

CDR3 bases: TGCGCCAGCAGCCATGACAGGGGTGGTTATAGCAATCAGCCCCAGCATTTT. Residues: CASSHDRGGYSNQPQHF. The chain employs TRBV4-1 and TRBJ1-5; 8 nucleotides line up with TRBD1. CDR1 MGHRA and CDR2 YSYEKL come from the germline V gene. The CDR3 is 17 amino acids. V trimming: 3 bases; J trimming: 0 bases; junction bases outside the gene matches: 7.

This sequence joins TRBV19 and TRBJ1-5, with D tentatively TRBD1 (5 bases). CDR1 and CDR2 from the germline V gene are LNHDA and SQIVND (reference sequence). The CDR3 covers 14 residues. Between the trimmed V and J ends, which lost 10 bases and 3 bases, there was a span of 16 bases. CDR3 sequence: CATTGLASNQPQHF. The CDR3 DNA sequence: TGTGCCACCACAGGACTCGCCTCCAATCAGCCCCAGCATTTT.

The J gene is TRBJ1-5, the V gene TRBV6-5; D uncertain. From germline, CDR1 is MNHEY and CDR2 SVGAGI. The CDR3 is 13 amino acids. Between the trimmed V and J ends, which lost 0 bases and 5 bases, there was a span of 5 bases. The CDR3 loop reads CASSYSAHQPQHF. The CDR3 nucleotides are TGTGCCAGCAGTTACTCGGCCCATCAGCCCCAGCATTTT.